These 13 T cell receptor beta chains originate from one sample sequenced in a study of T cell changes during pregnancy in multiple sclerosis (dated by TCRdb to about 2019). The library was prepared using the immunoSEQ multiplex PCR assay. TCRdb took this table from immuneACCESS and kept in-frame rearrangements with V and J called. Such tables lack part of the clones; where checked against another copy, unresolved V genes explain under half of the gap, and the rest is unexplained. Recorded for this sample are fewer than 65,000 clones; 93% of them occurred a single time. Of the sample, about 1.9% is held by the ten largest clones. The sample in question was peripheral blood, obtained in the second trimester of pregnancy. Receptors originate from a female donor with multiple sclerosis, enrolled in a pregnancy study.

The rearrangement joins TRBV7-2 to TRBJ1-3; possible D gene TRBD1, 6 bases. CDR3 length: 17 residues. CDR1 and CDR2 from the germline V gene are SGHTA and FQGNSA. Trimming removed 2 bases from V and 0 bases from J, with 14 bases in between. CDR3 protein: CASSLRGTEYSGNTIYF. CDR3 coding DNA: TGTGCCAGCAGCTTAAGGGGGACGGAATACTCTGGAAACACCATATATTTT. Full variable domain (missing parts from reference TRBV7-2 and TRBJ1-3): GAGVSQSPSNKVTEKGKDVELRCDPISGHTALYWYRQSLGQGLEFLIYFQGNSAPDKSGLPSDRFSAERTGGSVSTLTIQRTQQEDSAVYLCASSLRGTEYSGNTIYFGEGSWLTVV.

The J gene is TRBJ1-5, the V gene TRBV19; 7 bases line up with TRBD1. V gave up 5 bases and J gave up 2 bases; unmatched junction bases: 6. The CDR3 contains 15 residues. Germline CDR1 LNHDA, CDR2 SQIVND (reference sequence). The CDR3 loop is CASSRQQGGNQPQHF. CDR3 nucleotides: TGTGCCAGTAGTCGTCAGCAGGGGGGCAATCAGCCCCAGCATTTT. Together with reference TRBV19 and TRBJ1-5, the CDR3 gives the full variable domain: DGGITQSPKYLFRKEGQNVTLSCEQNLNHDAMYWYRQDPGQGLRLIYYSQIVNDFQKGDIAEGYSVSREKKESFPLTVTSAQKNPTAFYLCASSRQQGGNQPQHFGDGTRLSIL.

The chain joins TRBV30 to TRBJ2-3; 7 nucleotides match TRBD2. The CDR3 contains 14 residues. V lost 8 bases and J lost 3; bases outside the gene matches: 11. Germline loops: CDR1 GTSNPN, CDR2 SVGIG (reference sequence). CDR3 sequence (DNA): TGTGCCCGGGGTGCGGGGGACGTGACAGATACGCAGTATTTT. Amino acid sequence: CARGAGDVTDTQYF.

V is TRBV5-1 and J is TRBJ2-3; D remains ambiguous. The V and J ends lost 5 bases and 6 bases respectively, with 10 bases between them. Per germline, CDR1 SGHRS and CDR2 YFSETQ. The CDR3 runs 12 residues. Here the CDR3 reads CASSQLADTQYF. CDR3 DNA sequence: TGCGCCAGCAGTCAACTCGCTGATACGCAGTATTTT. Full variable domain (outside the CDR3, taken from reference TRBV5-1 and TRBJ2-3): KAGVTQTPRYLIKTRGQQVTLSCSPISGHRSVSWYQQTPGQGLQFLFEYFSETQRNKGNFPGRFSGRQFSNSRSEMNVSTLELGDSALYLCASSQLADTQYFGPGTRLTVL.

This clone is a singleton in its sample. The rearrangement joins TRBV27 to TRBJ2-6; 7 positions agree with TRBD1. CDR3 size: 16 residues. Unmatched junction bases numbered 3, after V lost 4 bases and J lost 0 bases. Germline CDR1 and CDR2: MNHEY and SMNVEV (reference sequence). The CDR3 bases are TGTGCCAGCAGTTCATCAGGGGGCTCTGGGGCCAACGTCCTGACTTTC. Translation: CASSSSGGSGANVLTF.

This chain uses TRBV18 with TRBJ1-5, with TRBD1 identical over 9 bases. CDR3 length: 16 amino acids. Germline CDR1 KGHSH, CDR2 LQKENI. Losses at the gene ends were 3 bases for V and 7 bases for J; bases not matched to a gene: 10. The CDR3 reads CASSPRDREAVQPQHF. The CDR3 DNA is TGTGCCAGCTCACCTCGGGACAGGGAGGCTGTCCAGCCCCAGCATTTT.

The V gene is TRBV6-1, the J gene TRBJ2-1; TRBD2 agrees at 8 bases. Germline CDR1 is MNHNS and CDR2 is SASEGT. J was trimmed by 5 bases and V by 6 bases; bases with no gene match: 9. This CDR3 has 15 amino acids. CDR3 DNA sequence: TGTGCCAGCAGGGAGAGCGGGGGAGGAAACAATGAGCAGTTCTTC. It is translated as CASRESGGGNNEQFF.

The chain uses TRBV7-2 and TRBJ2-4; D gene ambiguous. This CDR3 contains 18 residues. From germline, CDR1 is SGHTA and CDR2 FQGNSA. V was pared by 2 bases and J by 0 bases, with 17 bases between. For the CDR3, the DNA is TGTGCCAGCAGCTTATTCTCCTCAGGAATTCTAGCCAAAAACATTCAGTACTTC. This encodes CASSLFSSGILAKNIQYF.

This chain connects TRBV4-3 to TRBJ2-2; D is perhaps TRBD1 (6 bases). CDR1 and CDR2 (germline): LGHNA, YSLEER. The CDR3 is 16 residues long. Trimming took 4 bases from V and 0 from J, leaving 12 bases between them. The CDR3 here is CASSPDRPTNTGELFF. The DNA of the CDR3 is TGCGCCAGCAGCCCGGACAGACCAACGAACACCGGGGAGCTGTTTTTT.

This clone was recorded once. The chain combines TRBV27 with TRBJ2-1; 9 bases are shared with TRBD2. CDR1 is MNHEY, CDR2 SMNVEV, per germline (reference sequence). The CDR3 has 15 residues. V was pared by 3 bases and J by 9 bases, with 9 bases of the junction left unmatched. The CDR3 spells CASSFSGSGATEQFF. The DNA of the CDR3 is TGTGCCAGCAGTTTTAGCGGGAGTGGGGCGACTGAGCAGTTCTTC.

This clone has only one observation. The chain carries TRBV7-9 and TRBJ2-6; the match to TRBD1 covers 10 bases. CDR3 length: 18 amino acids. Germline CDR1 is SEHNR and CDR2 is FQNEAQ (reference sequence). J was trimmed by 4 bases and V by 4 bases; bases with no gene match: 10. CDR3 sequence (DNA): TGTGCCAGCAGCTCAGACCGGGACAGGGGAAAAGGGGCCAACGTCCTGACTTTC. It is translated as CASSSDRDRGKGANVLTF. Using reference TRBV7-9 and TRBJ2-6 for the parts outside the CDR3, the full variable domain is DTGVSQNPRHKITKRGQNVTFRCDPISEHNRLYWYRQTLGQGPEFLTYFQNEAQLEKSRLLSDRFSAERPKGSFSTLEIQRTEQGDSAMYLCASSSDRDRGKGANVLTFGAGSRLTVL.

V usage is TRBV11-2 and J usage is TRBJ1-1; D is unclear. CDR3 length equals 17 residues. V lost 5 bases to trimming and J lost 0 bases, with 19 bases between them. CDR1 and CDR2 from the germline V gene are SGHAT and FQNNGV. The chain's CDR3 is CASSRTTGARMNTEAFF. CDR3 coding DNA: TGTGCCAGCAGCCGGACGACGGGAGCTAGGATGAACACTGAAGCTTTCTTT.

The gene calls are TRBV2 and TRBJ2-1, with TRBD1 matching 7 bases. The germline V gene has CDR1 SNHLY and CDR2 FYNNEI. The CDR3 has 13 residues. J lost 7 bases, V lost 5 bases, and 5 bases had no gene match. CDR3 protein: CASSRETGNEQFF. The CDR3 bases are TGTGCCAGCAGTAGGGAGACAGGGAATGAGCAGTTCTTC.